These 11 T cell receptor beta chains share one sample of origin, sequenced in a study of cytomegalovirus exposure and HLA in healthy donors (dated by TCRdb to about 2017). The receptor library was made with the immunoSEQ multiplex PCR assay. For the multiplex PCR, a mixture combining 60 forward primers for TCR Vbeta segments and 13 reverse primers for TCR Jbeta segments was used. Here the immuneACCESS table is served through TCRdb, limited to in-frame sequences with V and J called. Missing clones are a known gap in these copies; in checked studies unresolved V genes cover under half, and the rest lacks a known reason. In all, the sample holds some 110,000 clones, and about 72% of those were seen once. The ten largest clonotypes hold about 16% of the sample. The sequencing sample was made of PBMCs. Receptor source: a man over 45 in good health and CMV-seropositive.

V gene TRBV6-5 combines with J gene TRBJ2-7; D is perhaps TRBD1 (6 bases). V shed 0 bases and J shed 5 bases, with 17 bases lying between them. Germline V CDR1 and CDR2: MNHEY, SVGAGI. This CDR3 has 16 residues. CDR3 loop: CASSYSISGRGHEQYF. The CDR3 DNA reads TGTGCCAGCAGTTACTCGATTTCGGGCAGGGGACACGAGCAGTACTTC.

The chain combines TRBV10-2 with TRBJ2-7; 9 nucleotides align to TRBD2. Germline V CDR1 and CDR2: WSHSY, SAAADI. The junction had 6 bases not matched to a gene; V was cut back by 4 bases and J by 2 bases. This CDR3 has 15 amino acids. This chain's CDR3 is CASSVRREGPYEQYF. For the CDR3, the DNA is TGCGCCAGCAGTGTTAGGCGGGAGGGCCCCTACGAGCAGTACTTC.

The rearrangement joins TRBV15 to TRBJ1-1, with D tentatively TRBD1 (6 bases). The CDR3 runs 14 residues. The germline CDR1 and CDR2 sequences are LNHNV and YYDKDF (reference sequence). Trimming stripped 3 bases from V and 1 base from J, with 9 bases between. The CDR3 loop reads CATSSGQRNTEAFF. Here the CDR3 DNA reads TGTGCCACCAGCAGTGGACAGAGGAACACTGAAGCTTTCTTT.

The gene calls are TRBV16 and TRBJ1-5, with TRBD1 matching 7 bases. Trimming at V came to 4 bases and at J to 6 bases, leaving 6 bases not matched to a gene. This CDR3 has 14 residues. The germline gives CDR1 KGHSY, CDR2 FQNENV. DNA of the CDR3: TGTGCCAGCAGCCCCAGGGGGGCGGGTCAGCCCCAGCATTTT. Encoded protein: CASSPRGAGQPQHF.

Only one count was recorded for this clone. The chain couples TRBV19 to TRBJ2-1; TRBD1 matches at 7 bases. The CDR3 loop spans 16 amino acids. J gave up 4 bases and V 4 bases, and 10 bases lay outside the gene matches. Germline CDR1 and CDR2: LNHDA and SQIVND (reference sequence). The CDR3, as DNA: TGTGCCAGTAGTACCCCGACAGGGAAGTCTTACAATGAGCAGTTCTTC. This sequence encodes CASSTPTGKSYNEQFF.

There are a few counts of this clone. The rearrangement links TRBV11-3 to TRBJ2-3; 9 bases agree with TRBD2. Germline-derived CDR1 and CDR2 are SGHNT and YENEEA. Unmatched junction bases numbered 7, after V lost 5 bases and J lost 4 bases. The CDR3 consists of 15 residues. The CDR3 sequence is CASSLKRGAADTQYF. In DNA, the CDR3 is TGTGCCAGCAGCCTCAAGCGGGGGGCAGCAGATACGCAGTATTTT.

This rearrangement joins TRBV7-8 to TRBJ1-1; D unresolved. Germline V gene sequence: CDR1 SGHVS, CDR2 FQNEAQ. V was cut by 5 bases and J by 2 bases, with 12 bases left in between. The CDR3 runs 14 residues. This CDR3 reads CASSPTDINTEAFF. The CDR3 DNA follows: TGTGCCAGCAGCCCCACCGACATAAACACTGAAGCTTTCTTT.

This chain uses TRBV19 with TRBJ1-5; D uncertain. This CDR3 is 13 amino acids long. Germline V gene data show CDR1 as LNHDA and CDR2 as SQIVND (reference sequence). The germline V and J ends were trimmed by 3 bases and 6 bases, with 9 bases remaining between them. The CDR3 nucleotides read TGTGCCAGTAGTATTCCAGGAGGTCAGCCCCAGCATTTT. Encoded protein: CASSIPGGQPQHF.

The chain employs TRBV2 and TRBJ2-3; tentative D call: TRBD2 (6 bases). Per germline, CDR1 SNHLY and CDR2 FYNNEI. The CDR3 is made up of 16 amino acids. V was clipped by 3 bases and J by 1 base, with 14 bases between them. The CDR3 region has the DNA TGTGCCAGCAGTGATTCGGGGGACCTACGCACAGATACGCAGTATTTT. Encoded protein: CASSDSGDLRTDTQYF.

The rearrangement joins TRBV28 to TRBJ1-1, with 11 bases that match TRBD1. V lost 6 bases to trimming and J lost 3 bases; unmatched junction nucleotides: 6. Germline CDR1 reads MDHEN; CDR2 reads SYDVKM. This CDR3 spans 15 amino acids. CDR3 DNA sequence: TGTGCCAGCAGAACTCCGGGACAGGGGGACACTGAAGCTTTCTTT. It is translated as CASRTPGQGDTEAFF.

This clone was found a few times. V usage is TRBV6-5 and J usage is TRBJ2-1; D might be TRBD2 (6 bases). CDR1 is MNHEY, CDR2 SVGAGI, per germline. Trimming cost V 2 bases and J 7 bases, with 12 bases left between them. This CDR3 has 14 residues. CDR3 amino acids: CASSYRGGLNEQFF. CDR3 nucleotides: TGTGCCAGCAGTTACAGGGGAGGTCTGAATGAGCAGTTCTTC.